Sequencing of this T cell receptor (beta chain) was carried out in a study of T cell responses to AZD1222 COVID-19 vaccine (dated by TCRdb to the early 2020s). Broadly, across the study: A total of 230 to 250 trial participants underwent TCR sequencing, of whom some 200 had received two doses of AZD1222 and some 25 had received two doses of the MenACWY control vaccine. Trial participants were enrolled by age into 18-55, 56-69 and 70-plus year subgroups, with roughly 160, 29 and 62 TCR-sequenced participants respectively. Overall results and qualifications from the work: Conclusions about previously exposed vaccinees were limited because only six or seven AZD1222 recipients were SARS-CoV-2 seropositive at baseline. Spike-specific TCR breadth and depth rose significantly after two AZD1222 doses compared with day 0 and with MenACWY recipients. Because no day 14 peak-response samples were available, repertoires were characterized only after the peak T cell response. The vaccine-associated CD4 TCRs covered the entire spike protein, and the dominant responses fell in regions 160-218 and 743-854. In the small 56-69-year group, the increase in depth fell short of significance, most likely because of low power. Most participants were white British and females outnumbered males, and the authors suggested that clonal diversity may have been underestimated. Nearly half of unique spike-specific TCRs reportedly recognized epitopes outside regions mutated in the B.1.351 and B.1.1.7 variants.

As to this clone: Its cognate antigen has yet to be identified. Base qualities are missing; no much larger clone stands one base away.

Explained via the paper, the time point label denotes: about 28 days (+/-7) after the second vaccine dose. AZD1222 recipients given second doses at about 4 weeks or at about 12 weeks were pooled, since spike-specific TCR depth and breadth were not found to differ between the two schedules. Vaccinee samples were obtained from the UK trials COV001 and COV002, which included a single-blind randomized controlled phase 2/3 trial of AZD1222 (ChAdOx1 nCoV-19) in healthy adults. For TCRbeta chain sequencing, PBMC samples were collected from trial participants at day 0 and at day 28 after the second dose. The germline V gene provides CDR1 SGHTS and CDR2 YDEGEE. Trimming costs V 3 bases and J 0 bases, and their ends lie 12 bases apart. The CDR3 spans 16 residues, from the cysteine through the phenylalanine. Only the CDR3 part of the read is kept: 48 bases, read in frame from the first base. The CDR3 regions of human TCRbeta chains were subjected to immunosequencing. For the original study's pipeline: TCRs in the repertoires were compared against a reference library of SARS-CoV-2-specific TCRs that had been generated with the MIRA antigen-specificity platform. Breadth was defined as the fraction of unique TCRs that were SARS-CoV-2-associated. Depth was defined as the fraction of total T cells that were SARS-CoV-2-associated. Using the MIRA data, every spike-specific TCR was mapped to the spike region that the TCR reacted to and assigned to either a CD4 or a CD8 class. Log10-transformed breadth and depth values were compared by one-way ANOVA with Sidak's multiple comparisons tests. In its TCRdb copy, this immuneACCESS table keeps in-frame sequences only and misses some clones. Where compared with another copy, unresolved V genes explain less than half of these, and the others have no known cause. V and J calls and clone size are those listed in that table; D and trimming were worked out from the DNA. This sample gives 80,000 to 85,000 clones in total; approximately 90% of them show up just once. The top ten constitute roughly 8% of the sample.

This receptor was taken from an adult who received the AZD1222 COVID-19 vaccine. Sample: peripheral blood, taken 28 days after the second AZD1222 dose. This chain joins TRBV5-8 to TRBJ2-2; no D gene is confidently identified. This receptor has the CDR3 CASSSRRTANTGELFF. The nucleotide sequence reads as follows: TGTGCCAGCAGCTCCCGCCGGACGGCGAACACCGGGGAGCTGTTTTTT.